What follows are 30 T cell receptor beta chains derived from one specimen sequenced in a study of blood T cells in healthy people across ages. Using a J-beta primer mix together with a sample-barcoded 5' primer, a second PCR was run for about 7 to 12 cycles. TCRdb re-called the 5' RACE reads through MiXCR, storing one row per CDR3 protein. This sample has 910,000 or so distinct CDR3 sequences, with roughly 47% found just once. Sequencing was carried out using blood. These TCRs come from a woman in her sixties or seventies in good health.

This clonotype was observed a single time. Sequence at one end of the junction differs from germline and may be a read error. This chain connects TRBV18 to TRBJ2-3; either TRBD1 or TRBD2 may fit D (5 bases each). Germline V lookup: CDR1 KGHSH, CDR2 LQKENI. The CDR3 covers 12 residues. CDR3 amino acids: CASAPGRDTQYF. DNA for the CDR3: TGTGCCAGCGCACCGGGGCGGGATACGCAGTATTTT.

This clonotype has just a few counts. The rearrangement joins TRBV5-1 to TRBJ2-1; 8 nucleotides line up with TRBD2. Germline V gives CDR1 SGHRS, CDR2 YFSETQ. The trim removed 2 bases at V and 2 bases at J, leaving 6 bases unmatched. The CDR3 is 16 amino acids. CDR3 DNA: TGCGCCAGCAGCTTTTGGGGACTAGATACCTACAATGAGCAGTTCTTC. It encodes CASSFWGLDTYNEQFF.

This clonotype was recorded a few times. The rearrangement uses TRBV12-3 or TRBV12-4 and TRBJ1-6, with TRBD1 matching over 8 bases. V shed 6 bases, J shed 5 bases, and the junction held 6 bases outside the gene matches. The CDR3 covers 15 residues. The CDR3 nucleotides read TGTGCCAGCAGACATTTGGACAGGGATAATTCACCCCTCCACTTT. Translation gives CASRHLDRDNSPLHF.

This chain uses TRBV25-1 with TRBJ1-5; possible D gene TRBD1, 6 bases. This CDR3 is built from 13 residues. The germline V gene encodes CDR1 MGHDK and CDR2 SYGVNS. Trimming removed 4 bases from V and 6 bases from J, with 10 bases in between. The CDR3 spells CASSGRGSQPQHF. The CDR3 DNA reads TGTGCCAGCAGTGGCAGGGGATCTCAGCCCCAGCATTTT.

The CDR3 coding sequence is TGTGCCAGTAGCCCCCGGGACAGGGGTGTGACTGGGGCCAACGTCCTGACTTTC. Translating it yields CASSPRDRGVTGANVLTF. The chain recombines TRBV9 with TRBJ2-6; 10 bases match TRBD1. V trimming: 8 bases; J trimming: 2 bases; junction bases outside the gene matches: 13. CDR1 is SGDLS, CDR2 YYNGEE, per germline. The CDR3 totals 18 residues.

This chain uses TRBV12-3 or TRBV12-4 with TRBJ2-7; D remains unclear. V was pared by 3 bases and J by 5 bases, with 8 bases between. The CDR3 has 12 residues. The CDR3 DNA reads TGTGCCAGCAGTTTCGAAAGACACGAGCAGTACTTC. Translating it yields CASSFERHEQYF.

The rearrangement links TRBV12-3 or TRBV12-4 to TRBJ2-7; D is unclear. Trimming cost V 6 bases and J 6 bases, with 15 bases left between them. The CDR3 covers 13 residues. The CDR3 region has the DNA TGTGCCAGCAGCCACGGACCGCCCTGCGAGCAGTACTTC. It is translated as CASSHGPPCEQYF.

The gene calls are TRBV28 and TRBJ2-7, with 7 nucleotides matching TRBD1. V was clipped by 6 bases and J by 6 bases; unmatched bases: 11. The CDR3 totals 14 residues. CDR1 MDHEN and CDR2 SYDVKM come from the germline V gene. CDR3 protein: CASRPGGMGCEQYF. In DNA, the CDR3 is TGTGCCAGCAGACCAGGGGGAATGGGGTGCGAGCAGTACTTC.

This clonotype was counted a single time. The V call is TRBV20-1, the J call TRBJ2-5; 10 nucleotides align to TRBD2. The CDR3 is 15 amino acids. The V gene's germline CDR1 is DFQATT and CDR2 SNEGSKA (reference sequence). V gave up 5 bases and J gave up 11 bases; unmatched junction bases: 17. The CDR3 region has the DNA TGCAGTGCTGATAGCGGGAGGTCTGTATTAGGGGGGCAGTACTTC. Protein product: CSADSGRSVLGGQYF.

J is TRBJ2-3 and V is TRBV3-1, with 9 bases matching TRBD2. Germline CDR1 is LGHDT and CDR2 is YNNKEL (reference sequence). The CDR3 length is 16 residues. V gave up 0 bases and J gave up 9 bases; unmatched junction bases: 10. CDR3 sequence: CASSQDRGRGFQTQYF. DNA for the CDR3: TGTGCCAGCAGCCAAGATCGCGGGAGGGGGTTTCAGACGCAGTATTTT.

The gene calls are TRBV28 and TRBJ2-7; 10 nucleotides match TRBD2. Trimming took 7 bases from V and 0 from J; bases not matched to a gene: 9. The CDR3 is 16 amino acids. In germline, CDR1 is MDHEN, CDR2 SYDVKM. The CDR3 loop is CASTNRGLAASYEQYF. The CDR3 nucleotides read TGTGCCAGCACCAACCGAGGACTAGCGGCCTCCTACGAGCAGTACTTC.

This clonotype was counted a few times. V gene TRBV6-1 combines with J gene TRBJ2-3, with D possibly TRBD2 on 7 matching bases. V dropped 2 bases and J dropped 8 bases, with 14 bases sitting between them. From germline, CDR1 is MNHNS and CDR2 SASEGT. The CDR3 loop spans 14 amino acids. In DNA form, the CDR3 reads TGTGCCAGCAGTGAAACCCGGGGAGGGGGTACGCAGTATTTT. Residues: CASSETRGGGTQYF.

The chain combines TRBV28 with TRBJ2-3; 9 bases match TRBD2. The CDR3 runs 19 residues. In germline, CDR1 is MDHEN, CDR2 SYDVKM. V was clipped by 8 bases and J by 4 bases; unmatched bases: 22. Here the CDR3 reads CASAPNHVSAGGGADTQYF. CDR3 DNA: TGTGCCAGCGCACCCAACCACGTCTCAGCGGGAGGCGGGGCAGATACGCAGTATTTT.

This clonotype was counted between two and nine times. The V and J genes are TRBV7-2 and TRBJ2-3; 8 bases are shared with TRBD1. The germline gives CDR1 SGHTA, CDR2 FQGNSA. The CDR3 is made up of 16 amino acids. V was pared by 0 bases and J by 2 bases, with 4 bases of the junction left unmatched. The chain's CDR3 is CASSLAGTGYTDTQYF. The CDR3, as DNA: TGTGCCAGCAGCTTAGCCGGGACAGGCTACACAGATACGCAGTATTTT.

This clonotype was picked up many times. The chain combines TRBV6-1 with TRBJ2-3; D not certain. Germline lookup yields CDR1 MNHNS and CDR2 SASEGT. The V end was cut by 5 bases, the J end by 5 bases, with 8 bases between. The CDR3 loop spans 12 amino acids. CDR3 amino acids: CASSRDRDTQYF. CDR3 nucleotides: TGTGCCAGCAGTCGTGACCGAGATACGCAGTATTTT.

V gene TRBV7-9 combines with J gene TRBJ2-3; no clear D gene. Germline V CDR1 and CDR2: SEHNR, FQNEAQ (reference sequence). V lost 2 bases, J lost 4 bases, and 13 bases lay in between. The CDR3 covers 15 residues. For the CDR3, the DNA is TGTGCCAGCAGCTTAAAAGTAGGTGACGCAGATACGCAGTATTTT. This sequence encodes CASSLKVGDADTQYF.

This clonotype was picked up a small number of times. V usage is TRBV12-3 or TRBV12-4 and J usage is TRBJ2-7; 7 positions agree with TRBD2. There are 15 residues in the CDR3. V shed 0 bases and J 5 bases; nucleotides not matched to a gene: 7. CDR3 protein: CASSLAGGRFNEQYF. CDR3 nucleotide sequence: TGTGCCAGCAGTTTAGCGGGAGGGAGGTTTAACGAGCAGTACTTC.

In nucleotides, the CDR3 is TGTGCCAGCATCGAGCGCCAAAACCCCCTTCGCACAGATACGCAGTATTTT. This codes for CASIERQNPLRTDTQYF. V usage is TRBV27 and J usage is TRBJ2-3; no firm D call. The CDR3 totals 17 residues. Trimming cost V 7 bases and J 1 base, with 21 bases left between them. Germline CDR1 is MNHEY and CDR2 is SMNVEV (reference sequence).

The gene calls are TRBV20-1 and TRBJ2-7, with 12 bases fitting TRBD2. CDR3 length equals 12 residues. Trimming removed 3 bases from V and 11 bases from J; junction bases left unmatched: 5. Germline V gene lookup returns CDR1 DFQATT and CDR2 SNEGSKA (reference sequence). CDR3 nucleotides: TGCAGTGCTAGTGGACGACTAGCGGGAGAGTACTTC. As protein: CSASGRLAGEYF.

The chain links TRBV30 to TRBJ2-1, with D perhaps matching TRBD2 (6 bases). Trimming removed 4 bases at V and 3 bases at J, with 13 bases between. The germline V gene encodes CDR1 GTSNPN and CDR2 SVGIG (reference sequence). CDR3 size: 14 residues. As DNA, the CDR3 is TGTGCCTGGAACGTGGGCGGGGTCTACAATGAGCAGTTCTTC. Amino acid sequence: CAWNVGGVYNEQFF.

The chain links TRBV7-9 to TRBJ2-1, with 8 bases aligning to TRBD2. V shed 1 base and J 2 bases; nucleotides not matched to a gene: 1. This CDR3 contains 15 residues. The germline V gene has CDR1 SEHNR and CDR2 FQNEAQ (reference sequence). The CDR3 sequence is CASSLGSGTYNEQFF. For the CDR3, the DNA is TGTGCCAGCAGCTTAGGTAGCGGGACCTACAATGAGCAGTTCTTC.

The rearrangement links TRBV7-2 to TRBJ2-6, with 7 bases matching TRBD1. The CDR3 has 18 amino acids. CDR1 is SGHTA, CDR2 FQGNSA, per germline. V was clipped by 2 bases and J by 0 bases; unmatched bases: 7. The CDR3 region has the DNA TGTGCCAGCAGCTTACGACAGGGTGGGGTCTCTGGGGCCAACGTCCTGACTTTC. It is translated as CASSLRQGGVSGANVLTF.

This clonotype was counted a few times. The V gene is TRBV5-1, the J gene TRBJ2-1; D uncertain. Trimming took off 3 bases at V and 5 bases at J, with 12 bases between the two ends. The CDR3 has 14 amino acids. The germline V gene encodes CDR1 SGHRS and CDR2 YFSETQ. The CDR3: CASSSDRVHNEQFF. CDR3 in DNA: TGCGCCAGCAGCTCCGACCGGGTCCACAATGAGCAGTTCTTC.

V is TRBV11-2 and J is TRBJ2-2, with 7 bases matching TRBD1. The CDR3 length is 17 residues. Germline V gene data show CDR1 as SGHAT and CDR2 as FQNNGV. V lost 3 bases to trimming and J lost 7 bases; unmatched junction nucleotides: 14. The chain's CDR3 is CASSFPETGRGDGELFF. CDR3 nucleotides: TGTGCCAGCAGCTTTCCCGAGACAGGGAGAGGGGACGGGGAGCTGTTTTTT. The full variable domain, its missing parts supplied by reference TRBV11-2 and TRBJ2-2, is EAGVAQSPRYKIIEKRQSVAFWCNPISGHATLYWYQQILGQGPKLLIQFQNNGVVDDSQLPKDRFSAERLKGVDSTLKIQPAKLEDSAVYLCASSFPETGRGDGELFFGEGSRLTVL.

This clonotype has only a few counts. The chain couples TRBV10-3 to TRBJ2-4; D ambiguous. Germline V gives CDR1 ENHRY, CDR2 SYGVKD. Between the trimmed V and J ends, which lost 3 bases and 7 bases, there was a span of 7 bases. The CDR3 has 12 residues. The CDR3 is CAISDGKNIQYF. Here the CDR3 DNA reads TGTGCCATCAGTGACGGCAAGAACATTCAGTACTTC.

CDR3 residues: CASSSPINTDTQYF. The CDR3 coding sequence is TGTGCCAGCAGTTCCCCTATAAACACAGATACGCAGTATTTT. The rearrangement uses TRBV28 and TRBJ2-3; D is uncertain. The germline V gene encodes CDR1 MDHEN and CDR2 SYDVKM. Trimming left V 4 bases short and J 2 bases short, with 10 bases between. This CDR3 comprises 14 residues.

This clonotype was picked up a small number of times. The chain couples TRBV4-1 to TRBJ1-2; D gene uncertain. V shed 0 bases and J shed 8 bases, with 10 bases lying between them. CDR1 and CDR2 (germline): MGHRA, YSYEKL. The CDR3 runs to 13 residues. The CDR3 region is CASSQEADLGYTF. The CDR3 bases are TGCGCCAGCAGCCAAGAGGCCGATTTGGGCTACACCTTC.

This clonotype was recorded a few times. The rearrangement joins TRBV4-1 to TRBJ1-5; D is possibly TRBD1 (5 bases). Germline assignment: CDR1 MGHRA and CDR2 YSYEKL. The CDR3 is 16 amino acids. V lost 0 bases and J lost 0, with 9 bases in between. The CDR3 is CASSQDGTDSNQPQHF. Here the CDR3 DNA reads TGCGCCAGCAGCCAAGATGGGACGGATAGCAATCAGCCCCAGCATTTT.

The chain joins TRBV2 to TRBJ1-4, with D unclear. The CDR3 is 15 amino acids. The V end lost 1 base, the J end lost 8 bases, and 14 bases lay between the germline ends. The V gene's germline CDR1 is SNHLY and CDR2 FYNNEI. The CDR3 bases are TGTGCCAGCAGTGAAGGCGGACCCCCCGGGGAAAAACTGTTTTTT. It codes for CASSEGGPPGEKLFF.

This chain links TRBV6-9 with TRBJ2-1; 8 nucleotides match TRBD2. The J segment lost 6 bases and the V segment lost 6 bases, leaving 13 bases of the junction unmatched. There are 16 residues in the CDR3. Germline CDR1 MNHGY, CDR2 SVAAGI. In DNA form, the CDR3 reads TGTGCCAGCAGCCAACGTGGACTAGCTCGGGCCAATGAGCAGTTCTTC. Residues: CASSQRGLARANEQFF.